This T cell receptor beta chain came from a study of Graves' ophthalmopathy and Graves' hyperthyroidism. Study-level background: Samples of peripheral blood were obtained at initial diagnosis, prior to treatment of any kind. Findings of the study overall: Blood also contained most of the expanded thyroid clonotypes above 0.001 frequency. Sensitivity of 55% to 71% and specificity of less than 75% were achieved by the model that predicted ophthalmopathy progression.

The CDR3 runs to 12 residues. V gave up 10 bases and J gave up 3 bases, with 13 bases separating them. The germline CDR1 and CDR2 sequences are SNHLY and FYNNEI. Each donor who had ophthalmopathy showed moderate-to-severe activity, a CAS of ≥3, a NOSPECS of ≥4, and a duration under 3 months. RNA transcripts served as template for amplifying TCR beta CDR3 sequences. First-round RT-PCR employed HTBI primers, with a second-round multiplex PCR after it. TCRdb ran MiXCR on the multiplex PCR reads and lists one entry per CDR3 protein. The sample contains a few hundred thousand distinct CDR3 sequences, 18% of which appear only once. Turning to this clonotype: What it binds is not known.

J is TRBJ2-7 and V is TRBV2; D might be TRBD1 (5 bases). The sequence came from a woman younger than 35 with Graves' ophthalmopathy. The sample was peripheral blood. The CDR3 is CATLGQSYEQYF. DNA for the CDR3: TGTGCCACCTTGGGGCAGAGCTACGAGCAGTACTTC.